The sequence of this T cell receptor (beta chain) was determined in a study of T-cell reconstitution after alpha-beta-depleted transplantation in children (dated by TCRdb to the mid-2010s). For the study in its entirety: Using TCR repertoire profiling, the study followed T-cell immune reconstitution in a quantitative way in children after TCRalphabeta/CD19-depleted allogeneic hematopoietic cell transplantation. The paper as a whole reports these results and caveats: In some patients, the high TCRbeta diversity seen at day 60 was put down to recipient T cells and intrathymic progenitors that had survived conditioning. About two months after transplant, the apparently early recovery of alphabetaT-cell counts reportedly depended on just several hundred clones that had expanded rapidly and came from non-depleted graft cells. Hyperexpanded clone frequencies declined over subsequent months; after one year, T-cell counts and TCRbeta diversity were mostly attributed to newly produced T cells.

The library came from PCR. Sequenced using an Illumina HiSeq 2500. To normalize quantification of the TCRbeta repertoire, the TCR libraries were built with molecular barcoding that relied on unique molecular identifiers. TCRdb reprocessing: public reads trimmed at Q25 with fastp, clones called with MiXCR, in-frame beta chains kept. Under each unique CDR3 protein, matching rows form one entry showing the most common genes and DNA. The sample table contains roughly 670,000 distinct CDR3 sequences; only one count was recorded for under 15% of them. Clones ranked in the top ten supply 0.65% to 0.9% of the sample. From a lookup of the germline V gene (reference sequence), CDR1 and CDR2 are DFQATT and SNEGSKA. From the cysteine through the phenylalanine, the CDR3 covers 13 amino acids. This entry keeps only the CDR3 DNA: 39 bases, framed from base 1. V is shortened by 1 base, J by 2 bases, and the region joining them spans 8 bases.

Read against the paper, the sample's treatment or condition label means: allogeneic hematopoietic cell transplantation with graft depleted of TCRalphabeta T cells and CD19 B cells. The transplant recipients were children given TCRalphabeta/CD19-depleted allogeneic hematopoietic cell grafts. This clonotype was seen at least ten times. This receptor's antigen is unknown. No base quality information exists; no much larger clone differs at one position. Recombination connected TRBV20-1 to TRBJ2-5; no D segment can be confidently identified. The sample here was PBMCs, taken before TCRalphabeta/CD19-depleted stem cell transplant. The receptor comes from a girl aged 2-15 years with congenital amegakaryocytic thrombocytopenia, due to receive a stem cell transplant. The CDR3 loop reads CSARVWAQETQYF. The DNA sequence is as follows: TGCAGTGCTAGAGTCTGGGCACAAGAGACCCAGTACTTC.